The clone carrying this T cell receptor (beta chain) has more than one count but fewer than ten. From germline, CDR1 is SGHRS and CDR2 YFSETQ. Trimming pared 0 bases from V and 3 bases from J, leaving 15 bases between. This CDR3 spans 16 amino acids. The protocol was immunoSEQ multiplex PCR, while the TCRdb copy is restricted to in-frame clones and leaves out a portion. The sample lists 120,000 to 150,000 clones, more than 75% occurring once. This sample was taken from a study of blood T cell repertoires in COVID-19. The sequenced sample was peripheral blood. This chain connects TRBV5-1 to TRBJ1-1, with D maybe TRBD1 (5 bases). This clonotype was sampled from a man aged 60 to 75 with acute or convalescent COVID-19. The CDR3 sequence: CASSLGRGADYTEAFF. Here the CDR3 DNA reads TGCGCCAGCAGCTTGGGGCGGGGCGCGGACTACACTGAAGCTTTCTTT.